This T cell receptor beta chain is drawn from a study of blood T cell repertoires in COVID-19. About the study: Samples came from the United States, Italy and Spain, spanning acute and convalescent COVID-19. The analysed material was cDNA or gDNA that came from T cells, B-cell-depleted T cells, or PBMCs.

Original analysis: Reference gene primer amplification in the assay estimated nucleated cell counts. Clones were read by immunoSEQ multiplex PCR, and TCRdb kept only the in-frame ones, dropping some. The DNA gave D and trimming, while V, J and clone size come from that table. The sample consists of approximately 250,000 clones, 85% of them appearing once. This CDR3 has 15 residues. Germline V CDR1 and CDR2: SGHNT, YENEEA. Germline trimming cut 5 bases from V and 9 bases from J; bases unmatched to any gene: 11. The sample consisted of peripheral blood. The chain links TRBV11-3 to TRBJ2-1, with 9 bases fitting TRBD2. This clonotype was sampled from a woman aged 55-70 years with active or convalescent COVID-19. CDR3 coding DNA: TGTGCCAGCAGCCCCCGAGGCGGGAGGGCTGCTGAGCAGTTCTTC. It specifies CASSPRGGRAAEQFF. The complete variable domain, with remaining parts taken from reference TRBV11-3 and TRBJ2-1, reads EAGVVQSPRYKIIEKKQPVAFWCNPISGHNTLYWYLQNLGQGPELLIRYENEEAVDDSQLPKDRFSAERLKGVDSTLKIQPAELGDSAVYLCASSPRGGRAAEQFFGPGTRLTVL.